This T cell receptor (beta chain) was documented in a study of cytomegalovirus exposure and HLA in healthy donors. The V gene end was trimmed by 4 bases and the J gene end by 1 base; junction bases not matched to a gene: 5. The germline CDR1 and CDR2 sequences are LNHDA and SQIVND (reference sequence). CDR3 size: 16 residues. Study outcomes and limitations: Some V segments could not be told apart, so they were left out, TRBV6-2 and TRBV6-3 among them.

PCR employed 60 Vbeta and 13 Jbeta primers. Clones were read by immunoSEQ multiplex PCR, and TCRdb kept only the in-frame ones, dropping some. The sample holds around 300,000 clones, around two thirds seen once. This clone was found once. What it recognizes is unknown. This sequence originates from a female donor in good health and CMV-seronegative. The chain recombines TRBV19 with TRBJ1-5, with TRBD1 matching over 9 bases. Sequenced sample: PBMCs. The CDR3 bases are TGTGCCAGTAGTACCCCGGACAGGGGAAGCAATCAGCCCCAGCATTTT. Its protein is CASSTPDRGSNQPQHF. Drawing the rest from reference TRBV19 and TRBJ1-5, the complete variable domain is DGGITQSPKYLFRKEGQNVTLSCEQNLNHDAMYWYRQDPGQGLRLIYYSQIVNDFQKGDIAEGYSVSREKKESFPLTVTSAQKNPTAFYLCASSTPDRGSNQPQHFGDGTRLSIL.